There are a few counts of the clone carrying this TCR beta chain. Its antigen is undetermined. Additional DNA sequences in this sample encode the identical CDR3. Terminally differentiated effector memory CD45RA+ cells were excluded by CCR7 positive selection of CD45RO-negative cells. The CDR3 covers 15 residues. In germline, CDR1 is MGHRA, CDR2 YSYEKL. V trimming: 0 bases; J trimming: 1 base; junction bases outside the gene matches: 2. Profiled with immunoSEQ multiplex PCR; TCRdb holds only in-frame clones, not every one. This repertoire shows more than 2 million clones, 85% to 95% found once; its top ten account for roughly 1.1%. This record comes from a study of shared clonotypes between healthy human individuals. General study findings and limits: Several donors held approximately 4.5% of naive CD4 clonotypes in common. Relative to memory subsets, naive subsets generally showed larger estimated richness.

Sequenced input: naive CD8+ T cells sorted from blood. V gene TRBV4-1 combines with J gene TRBJ2-7, with 8 bases lining up with TRBD2. This TCR was sampled from a man aged 18 to 29 in good health. The DNA of the CDR3 is TGCGCCAGCAGCCAAGAGGCTAGCGGGTCCTACGAGCAGTACTTC. Protein sequence: CASSQEASGSYEQYF.